The T cell receptor (beta chain) under discussion was sequenced for a study of blood T cell repertoires in COVID-19. Overall study context: The study drew acute and convalescent COVID-19 samples from the United States, Italy and Spain. The analysed material was cDNA or gDNA that came from T cells, B-cell-depleted T cells, or PBMCs.

CDR1 and CDR2 from the germline V gene are MGHRA and YSYEKL. Trimming removed 3 bases from V and 2 bases from J; junction bases left unmatched: 9. This CDR3 spans 17 amino acids. In the authors' workflow: The assay estimated nucleated cells by amplifying reference gene primers. Libraries were prepared by immunoSEQ multiplex PCR; TCRdb keeps only in-frame clonotypes and omits some of them. From that table come the V and J calls and clone size; the DNA was used to work out D and trimming. The profile covers a few hundred thousand clones, with 75% to 85% appearing a single time and around 2.5% taken by the ten largest.

V and J are TRBV4-1 and TRBJ2-2; TRBD1 matches at 7 bases. The TCR comes from a man in his forties or fifties who had recovered from COVID-19. The sample was peripheral blood. DNA for the CDR3: TGCGCCAGCAGCCATCAATTCCGACAGGGAAACACCGGGGAGCTGTTTTTT. Its translation: CASSHQFRQGNTGELFF.